A single sample is the source of the 6 T cell receptor beta chains below, sequenced in a study of blood T cell repertoires in COVID-19. The protocol was immunoSEQ multiplex PCR, while the TCRdb copy is restricted to in-frame clones and leaves out a portion. Of 200,000 to 250,000 clones in the sample, about 86% were seen once. Input material: peripheral blood. These receptors were collected from a woman aged 60-75 years with acute or convalescent COVID-19.

The CDR3: CASSYTNTGELFF. DNA of the CDR3: TGTGCCAGCAGCTATACGAACACCGGGGAGCTGTTTTTT. The chain carries TRBV5-6 and TRBJ2-2; D unresolved. This CDR3 is 13 amino acids long. Looked up from germline, CDR1 is SGHDT and CDR2 is YYEEEE. V lost 3 bases and J lost 0, with 3 bases in between.

The rearrangement links TRBV2 to TRBJ2-2, with TRBD1 matching over 10 bases. Trimming took 7 bases from V and 4 from J; bases not matched to a gene: 6. Germline CDR1 reads SNHLY; CDR2 reads FYNNEI. The CDR3 extends over 15 amino acids. The DNA for the CDR3 is TGTGCCAGCACTTCCGGGACAGGGGCCACCGGGGAGCTGTTTTTT. It translates to CASTSGTGATGELFF.

The chain recombines TRBV6-5 with TRBJ1-4; D is uncertain. CDR1 and CDR2 (germline): MNHEY, SVGAGI. Trimming stripped 2 bases from V and 8 bases from J, with 15 bases between. The CDR3 runs to 15 residues. DNA of the CDR3: TGTGCCAGCAGTTACGCCTCGGGGAGAGAGGAAAAACTGTTTTTT. Amino acid sequence: CASSYASGREEKLFF.

This rearrangement joins TRBV30 to TRBJ1-4; tentatively, D is TRBD1 (6 bases). Per germline, CDR1 GTSNPN and CDR2 SVGIG (reference sequence). V was pared by 2 bases and J by 6 bases, with 16 bases between. There are 15 residues in the CDR3. CDR3 in DNA: TGTGCCTGGAGTCCTATCGACAGGCGCCATGAAAAACTGTTTTTT. This encodes CAWSPIDRRHEKLFF.

The genes are TRBV7-8 and TRBJ2-2; D might be TRBD1 (6 bases). This CDR3 region has 15 residues. CDR1 SGHVS and CDR2 FQNEAQ come from the germline V gene. Trimming took 2 bases from V and 3 from J, leaving 10 bases between them. The CDR3 DNA sequence: TGTGCCAGCAGCTTACTACAGGGTGACACCGGGGAGCTGTTTTTT. The encoded protein is CASSLLQGDTGELFF. Full variable domain (outside the CDR3, taken from reference TRBV7-8 and TRBJ2-2): GAGVSQSPRYKVAKRGQDVALRCDPISGHVSLFWYQQALGQGPEFLTYFQNEAQLDKSGLPSDRFFAERPEGSVSTLKIQRTQQEDSAVYLCASSLLQGDTGELFFGEGSRLTVL.

A few counts support this clone. The rearrangement uses TRBV24-1 and TRBJ2-4; D call uncertain. V lost 12 bases, J lost 6 bases, and 20 bases lay in between. In germline, CDR1 is KGHDR, CDR2 SFDVKD. This CDR3 contains 14 residues. CDR3 protein: CASLPAARTNIQYF. For the CDR3, the DNA is TGTGCCTCCCTTCCGGCGGCACGCACAAACATTCAGTACTTC.